This TCR beta chain stems from a study of PD-1 blockade in classical Hodgkin lymphoma. Produced via immunoSEQ multiplex PCR; TCRdb's table is partial and in-frame only. Of roughly 77,000 clones in the sample, over 85% were seen once. As to time point: newly diagnosed, previously untreated cHL patient sample. The CDR3 extends over 13 amino acids. Trimming left V 6 bases short and J 2 bases short, with 10 bases between. Germline values: CDR1 SNHLY, CDR2 FYNNEI. This chain connects TRBV2 to TRBJ1-2, with D maybe TRBD1 (5 bases). Sequencing used peripheral blood mononuclear cells (PBMCs). The TCR comes from a human donor with classical Hodgkin lymphoma. The CDR3: CASRETENYGYTF. The DNA of the CDR3 is TGTGCCAGCAGAGAGACAGAAAACTATGGCTACACCTTC.